The clone carrying this TCR beta chain was detected only a few times. The ends lost 2 bases at V and 0 bases at J; junction bases unmatched: 1. Germline V gene lookup returns CDR1 MNHNS and CDR2 SASEGT. The CDR3 has 15 amino acids. The data belong to a study of radiation and T cells in renal cell carcinoma. Study-wide context: Nephrectomy followed 15 Gy stereotactic body radiation by 4 weeks.

Specified time point: baseline pretreatment blood. Treatment defined: 15 Gy SBRT to primary tumor, nephrectomy 4 weeks later. After SBRT, blood was collected at 2 and 4 weeks, plus baseline. The tumor was a clear cell renal cell carcinoma. Data came from immunoSEQ multiplex PCR; TCRdb stores just in-frame clones and leaves some out. The sample yields about 91,000 clones, 70% to 85% seen once. Here the sequenced sample was blood, taken from a patient whose treatment included radiotherapy and nephrectomy. The clonotype comes from a man aged 60 to 75 with renal cell carcinoma. The genes are TRBV6-1 and TRBJ2-1; 7 nucleotides agree with TRBD2. This chain's CDR3 is CASSEPGGSYNEQFF. In DNA form, the CDR3 reads TGTGCCAGCAGTGAACCGGGAGGCTCCTACAATGAGCAGTTCTTC.